Listed below are T cell receptor beta chains from one sample, sequenced in a study of blood T cells in healthy people across ages. MiXCR, run by TCRdb on the 5' RACE reads, gives a single entry per CDR3 protein. Of roughly 800,000 distinct CDR3 sequences detected, roughly 60% appear once; the ten largest clones hold about 20%. The sample consisted of blood. The receptors shown here come from a man under 40 in good health. CDR3s include the opening cysteine and the closing phenylalanine or tryptophan. A D gene is named only where the DNA matches it firmly. A clone size is listed for some rows: how often the clone was seen (once, few, many), or a class if it is expanded.

v_gene: TRBV15
abundance: .
j_gene: TRBJ2-7
d_gene: .
CDR3aa: CATSRDLDSSYEQYF
CDR3nt: TGTGCCACCAGCAGAGATCTGGACAGTAGCTACGAGCAGTACTTC

v_gene: TRBV27
abundance: .
j_gene: TRBJ2-3
d_gene: .
CDR3aa: CASSAPGRGTSDTQYF
CDR3nt: TGTGCCAGCAGTGCCCCTGGGCGGGGCACGTCGGATACGCAGTATTTT

v_gene: TRBV29-1
abundance: .
j_gene: TRBJ2-5
d_gene: .
CDR3aa: CSSARAYQEAQYF
CDR3nt: TGCAGCTCCGCTAGGGCGTACCAAGAGGCCCAGTACTTC

v_gene: TRBV7-8
abundance: .
j_gene: TRBJ2-1
d_gene: TRBD2
CDR3aa: CASSPPPGTSGRNEQFF
CDR3nt: TGTGCCAGCAGCCCTCCACCCGGGACTAGCGGGAGAAACGAGCAGTTCTTC

v_gene: TRBV7-2
abundance: .
j_gene: TRBJ2-1
d_gene: TRBD2
CDR3aa: CASSFEREVEQFF
CDR3nt: TGTGCCTCCAGCTTCGAGCGGGAGGTTGAGCAGTTCTTC

v_gene: TRBV20-1
abundance: .
j_gene: TRBJ1-3
d_gene: .
CDR3aa: CSARDGATSGNTIYF
CDR3nt: TGCAGTGCTAGAGACGGGGCAACCTCTGGAAACACCATATATTTT

v_gene: TRBV6-1
abundance: .
j_gene: TRBJ2-3
d_gene: .
CDR3aa: CASSGFATDTQYF
CDR3nt: TGTGCCAGCAGTGGGTTCGCCACAGATACGCAGTATTTT

v_gene: TRBV12-3/TRBV12-4
abundance: .
j_gene: TRBJ2-5
d_gene: TRBD1
CDR3aa: CASSKGTEQETQYF
CDR3nt: TGTGCCAGCAGTAAGGGGACAGAACAAGAGACCCAGTACTTC

v_gene: TRBV2
abundance: .
j_gene: TRBJ1-5
d_gene: .
CDR3aa: CASSGAGSSILSYNQPQHF
CDR3nt: TGTGCCAGCAGTGGAGCGGGGAGTAGTATTTTGAGTTACAATCAGCCCCAGCATTTT

v_gene: TRBV6-5
abundance: few
j_gene: TRBJ1-2
d_gene: TRBD1
CDR3aa: CASSFAGTGAGYTF
CDR3nt: TGTGCCAGCAGTTTCGCCGGGACAGGGGCTGGCTACACCTTC

v_gene: TRBV7-9
abundance: once
j_gene: TRBJ1-1
d_gene: .
CDR3aa: CASSLVVPEAFF
CDR3nt: TGTGCCAGCAGCTTAGTCGTGCCTGAAGCTTTCTTT

v_gene: TRBV20-1
abundance: .
j_gene: TRBJ2-7
d_gene: TRBD1
CDR3aa: CSAQGYRGDEQYF
CDR3nt: TGCAGTGCTCAAGGATACAGGGGAGACGAGCAGTACTTC

v_gene: TRBV20-1
abundance: .
j_gene: TRBJ2-1
d_gene: .
CDR3aa: CSAAFSGEQFF
CDR3nt: TGCAGTGCCGCCTTTAGCGGTGAGCAGTTCTTC

v_gene: TRBV7-2
abundance: .
j_gene: TRBJ2-4
d_gene: .
CDR3aa: CASSRDIPPLQYF
CDR3nt: TGTGCCAGCAGCCGGGACATCCCGCCGTTGCAGTACTTC

v_gene: TRBV3-1
abundance: .
j_gene: TRBJ1-6
d_gene: .
CDR3aa: CASSPTPYSPLHF
CDR3nt: TGTGCCAGCAGCCCAACCCCCTATTCACCCCTCCACTTT

v_gene: TRBV20-1
abundance: many
j_gene: TRBJ1-6
d_gene: .
CDR3aa: CSARGSSYNSPLHF
CDR3nt: TGCAGTGCTAGGGGCAGCTCCTATAATTCACCCCTCCACTTT

v_gene: TRBV6-2/TRBV6-3
abundance: .
j_gene: TRBJ2-7
d_gene: .
CDR3aa: CASSIRGPYEQYF
CDR3nt: TGTGCCAGCAGTATCCGCGGCCCCTACGAGCAGTACTTC

v_gene: TRBV6-6
abundance: few
j_gene: TRBJ2-7
d_gene: .
CDR3aa: CASSPMGGAEQYF
CDR3nt: TGTGCCAGCAGCCCAATGGGGGGGGCCGAGCAGTACTTC

v_gene: TRBV29-1
abundance: .
j_gene: TRBJ1-1
d_gene: .
CDR3aa: CSVEEAAVNTEAFF
CDR3nt: TGCAGCGTTGAAGAGGCGGCTGTGAACACTGAAGCTTTCTTT

v_gene: TRBV11-2
abundance: once
j_gene: TRBJ2-1
d_gene: TRBD2
CDR3aa: CASSTRPNRWATSGRNNEQFF
CDR3nt: TGTGCCAGCAGCACTCGGCCGAACAGGTGGGCTACTAGCGGACGAAACAATGAGCAGTTCTTC

v_gene: TRBV4-2
abundance: .
j_gene: TRBJ1-1
d_gene: .
CDR3aa: CASSHRPFQDGTEAFF
CDR3nt: TGTGCCAGCAGCCACCGACCGTTCCAAGACGGCACTGAAGCTTTCTTT

v_gene: TRBV29-1
abundance: .
j_gene: TRBJ2-3
d_gene: .
CDR3aa: CSVEVGATDTQYF
CDR3nt: TGCAGCGTTGAAGTTGGCGCCACAGATACGCAGTATTTT

v_gene: TRBV20-1
abundance: .
j_gene: TRBJ1-6
d_gene: TRBD1
CDR3aa: CSAGDRVGTPLHF
CDR3nt: TGCAGTGCGGGCGACAGGGTCGGGACACCCCTCCACTTT

v_gene: TRBV18
abundance: .
j_gene: TRBJ2-5
d_gene: TRBD2
CDR3aa: CASSPPPVIAGQETQYF
CDR3nt: TGTGCCAGCTCACCCCCTCCGGTGATAGCGGGACAAGAGACCCAGTACTTC

v_gene: TRBV12-3/TRBV12-4
abundance: .
j_gene: TRBJ2-1
d_gene: TRBD2
CDR3aa: CASGRMRTSGGNNEQFF
CDR3nt: TGTGCCAGCGGACGAATGCGGACTAGCGGGGGGAATAATGAGCAGTTCTTC

v_gene: TRBV21-1
abundance: .
j_gene: TRBJ2-7
d_gene: .
CDR3aa: CASSKATPGSNQTSWYEQYF
CDR3nt: TGTGCCAGCAGCAAAGCCACTCCGGGATCTAACCAAACTAGCTGGTACGAGCAGTACTTC

v_gene: TRBV28
abundance: .
j_gene: TRBJ2-1
d_gene: TRBD2
CDR3aa: CASSLSGGVLNEQFF
CDR3nt: TGTGCCAGCAGTCTTAGCGGGGGGGTTCTTAATGAGCAGTTCTTC

v_gene: TRBV7-2
abundance: many
j_gene: TRBJ2-1
d_gene: .
CDR3aa: CASSRDYNEQFF
CDR3nt: TGTGCCAGCAGCAGGGACTACAATGAGCAGTTCTTC

v_gene: TRBV20-1
abundance: .
j_gene: TRBJ1-1
d_gene: .
CDR3aa: CSARDLGYTEAFF
CDR3nt: TGCAGTGCTAGAGATCTGGGGTACACTGAAGCTTTCTTT

v_gene: TRBV7-2
abundance: .
j_gene: TRBJ2-7
d_gene: TRBD1
CDR3aa: CASSLARDRGPDEQYF
CDR3nt: TGTGCCAGCAGCTTAGCGCGGGACAGGGGGCCTGACGAGCAGTACTTC

v_gene: TRBV7-9
abundance: .
j_gene: TRBJ1-1
d_gene: TRBD1
CDR3aa: CASSSSDRGRKAFF
CDR3nt: TGTGCCAGCAGCTCCAGTGACAGGGGGCGTAAAGCTTTCTTT

v_gene: TRBV27
abundance: .
j_gene: TRBJ2-7
d_gene: .
CDR3aa: CASSLRGWDEQYF
CDR3nt: TGTGCCAGTTCACTTAGGGGGTGGGACGAGCAGTACTTC

v_gene: TRBV6-1
abundance: few
j_gene: TRBJ2-7
d_gene: TRBD1
CDR3aa: CASSGAGGSYEQYF
CDR3nt: TGTGCCAGCAGTGGTGCAGGGGGTTCCTACGAGCAGTACTTC

v_gene: TRBV27
abundance: .
j_gene: TRBJ2-4
d_gene: .
CDR3aa: CASSSPSDLPAKNIQYF
CDR3nt: TGTGCCAGCAGTTCCCCTAGCGATTTACCAGCCAAAAACATTCAGTACTTC

v_gene: TRBV4-3
abundance: .
j_gene: TRBJ2-2
d_gene: TRBD2
CDR3aa: CASSQEVPLAEATGELFF
CDR3nt: TGCGCCAGCAGCCAAGAGGTTCCCCTAGCGGAAGCGACCGGGGAGCTGTTTTTT

v_gene: TRBV3-1
abundance: .
j_gene: TRBJ2-7
d_gene: TRBD1
CDR3aa: CASSHRQGMDYEQYF
CDR3nt: TGTGCCAGCAGCCACCGACAGGGGATGGACTACGAGCAGTACTTC

v_gene: TRBV20-1
abundance: .
j_gene: TRBJ2-7
d_gene: TRBD2
CDR3aa: CSARGRTSGSSYNEQYF
CDR3nt: TGCAGCGCTAGAGGGCGGACTAGCGGGAGCTCCTACAATGAGCAGTACTTC

v_gene: TRBV27
abundance: .
j_gene: TRBJ2-5
d_gene: .
CDR3aa: CASSPAGGAGTQYF
CDR3nt: TGTGCCAGCAGTCCTGCAGGCGGGGCGGGGACCCAGTACTTC

v_gene: TRBV7-9
abundance: .
j_gene: TRBJ2-5
d_gene: .
CDR3aa: CASSSLATETQYF
CDR3nt: TGTGCCAGCAGCTCTCTAGCGACGGAGACCCAGTACTTC

v_gene: TRBV7-2
abundance: .
j_gene: TRBJ1-5
d_gene: .
CDR3aa: CTSSLGTAAPNQPQHF
CDR3nt: TGTACCAGCAGCTTAGGGACGGCGGCTCCTAATCAGCCCCAGCATTTT

v_gene: TRBV29-1
abundance: .
j_gene: TRBJ2-1
d_gene: .
CDR3aa: CSVQGGGLSYNEQFF
CDR3nt: TGCAGCGTTCAAGGGGGAGGGCTCTCCTACAATGAGCAGTTCTTC

v_gene: TRBV5-1
abundance: few
j_gene: TRBJ2-2
d_gene: .
CDR3aa: CASSLAGQNTGELFF
CDR3nt: TGCGCCAGCAGCTTGGCCGGGCAGAACACCGGGGAGCTGTTTTTT

v_gene: TRBV4-1
abundance: .
j_gene: TRBJ2-1
d_gene: .
CDR3aa: CASSHGDREAYNEQFF
CDR3nt: TGCGCCAGCAGCCACGGAGACAGGGAGGCCTACAATGAGCAGTTCTTC

v_gene: TRBV5-1
abundance: .
j_gene: TRBJ2-3
d_gene: TRBD2
CDR3aa: CASSYSGGLSGDTQYF
CDR3nt: TGCGCCAGCAGCTATAGCGGGGGGCTTTCGGGAGATACGCAGTATTTT

v_gene: TRBV12-3/TRBV12-4
abundance: .
j_gene: TRBJ2-5
d_gene: TRBD2
CDR3aa: CASNPWGLAGGRETQYF
CDR3nt: TGTGCCAGCAACCCGTGGGGTCTAGCGGGAGGGAGAGAGACCCAGTACTTC

v_gene: TRBV6-6
abundance: .
j_gene: TRBJ1-2
d_gene: .
CDR3aa: CASSSGQPANYGYTF
CDR3nt: TGTGCCAGCAGTTCTGGACAGCCAGCTAACTATGGCTACACCTTC